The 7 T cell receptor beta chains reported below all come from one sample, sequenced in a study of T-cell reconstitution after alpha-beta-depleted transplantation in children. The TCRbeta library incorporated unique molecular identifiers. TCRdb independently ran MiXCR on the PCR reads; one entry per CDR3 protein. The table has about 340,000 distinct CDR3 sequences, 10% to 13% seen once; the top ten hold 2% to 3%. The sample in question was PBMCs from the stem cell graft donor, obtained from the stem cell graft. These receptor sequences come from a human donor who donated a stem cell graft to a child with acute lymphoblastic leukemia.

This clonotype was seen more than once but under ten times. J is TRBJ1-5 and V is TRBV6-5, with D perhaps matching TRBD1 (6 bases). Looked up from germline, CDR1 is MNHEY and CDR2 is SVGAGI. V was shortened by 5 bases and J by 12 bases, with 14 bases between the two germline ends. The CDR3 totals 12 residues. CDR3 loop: CASSKPTGFQHF. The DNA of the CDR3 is TGTGCCAGCAGTAAACCAACAGGGTTCCAGCATTTT.

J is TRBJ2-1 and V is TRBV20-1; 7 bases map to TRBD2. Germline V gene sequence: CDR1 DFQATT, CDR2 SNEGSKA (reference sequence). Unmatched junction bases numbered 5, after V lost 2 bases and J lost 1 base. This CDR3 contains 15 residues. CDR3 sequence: CSARRREKSYNEQFF. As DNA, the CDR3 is TGCAGTGCTAGACGGCGGGAGAAATCCTACAATGAGCAGTTCTTC.

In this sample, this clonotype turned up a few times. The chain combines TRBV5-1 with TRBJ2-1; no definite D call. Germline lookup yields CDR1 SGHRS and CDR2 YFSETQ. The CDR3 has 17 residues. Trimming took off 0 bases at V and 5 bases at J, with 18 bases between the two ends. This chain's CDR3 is CASSLEVAPSLDNEQFF. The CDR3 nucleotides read TGCGCCAGCAGCTTGGAAGTCGCCCCCTCATTAGACAATGAGCAGTTCTTC.

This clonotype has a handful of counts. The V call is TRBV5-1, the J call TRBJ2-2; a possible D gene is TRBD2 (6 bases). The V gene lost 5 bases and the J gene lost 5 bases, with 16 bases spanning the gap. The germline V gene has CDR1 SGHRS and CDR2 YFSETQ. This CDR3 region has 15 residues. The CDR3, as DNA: TGCGCCAGCAGGCGGGACCGAGGAACAACCGGGGAGCTGTTTTTT. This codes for CASRRDRGTTGELFF. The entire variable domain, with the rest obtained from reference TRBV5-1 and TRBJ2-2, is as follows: KAGVTQTPRYLIKTRGQQVTLSCSPISGHRSVSWYQQTPGQGLQFLFEYFSETQRNKGNFPGRFSGRQFSNSRSEMNVSTLELGDSALYLCASRRDRGTTGELFFGEGSRLTVL.

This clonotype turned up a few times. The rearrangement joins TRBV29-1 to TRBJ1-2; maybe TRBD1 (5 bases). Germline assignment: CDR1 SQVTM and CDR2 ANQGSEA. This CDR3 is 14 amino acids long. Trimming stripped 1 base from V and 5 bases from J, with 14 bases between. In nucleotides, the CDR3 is TGCAGCGTTGAAGCGCGGGGGGATGGATATGGCTACACCTTC. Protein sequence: CSVEARGDGYGYTF.

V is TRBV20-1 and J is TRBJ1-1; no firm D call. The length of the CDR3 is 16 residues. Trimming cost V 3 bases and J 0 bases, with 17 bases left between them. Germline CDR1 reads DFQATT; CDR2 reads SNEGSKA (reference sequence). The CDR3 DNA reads TGCAGTGCTAGTCAATTAGGACGTGTAATGAACACTGAAGCTTTCTTT. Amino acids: CSASQLGRVMNTEAFF.

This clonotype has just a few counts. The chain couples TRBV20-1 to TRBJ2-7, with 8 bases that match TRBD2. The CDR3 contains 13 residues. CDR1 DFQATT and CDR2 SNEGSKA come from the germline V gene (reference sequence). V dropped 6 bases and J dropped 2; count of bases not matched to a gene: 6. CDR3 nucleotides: TGCAGTGCAACGGGGGGGGCCGCCTACGAGCAGTACTTC. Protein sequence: CSATGGAAYEQYF.